The TCR beta chain described here comes from a study of blood T cell repertoires in COVID-19. This CDR3 comprises 16 residues. Trimming stripped 0 bases from V and 7 bases from J, with 17 bases between. From germline, CDR1 is SGDLS and CDR2 YYNGEE. Clones were sequenced by immunoSEQ multiplex PCR, and TCRdb holds only the in-frame ones, with some missing. The data contain under 200,000 clones, approximately 85% of them singletons. This clone has only one observation. Input material: peripheral blood. J is TRBJ2-1 and V is TRBV9; D possibly corresponds to TRBD2 (5 bases). The origin of this receptor is a man aged 55 to 70 who had recovered from COVID-19. CDR3 in DNA: TGTGCCAGCAGCGTAGGGGTAAGCATCGGGGTAAATGAGCAGTTCTTC. This sequence encodes CASSVGVSIGVNEQFF.